The rows below give T cell receptor beta chains drawn from one sample of a study of blood T cells in healthy people across ages. A single record per CDR3 protein comes from TCRdb applying MiXCR to the 5' RACE reads. Among 750,000 to 950,000 distinct CDR3 sequences, 20% to 30% were seen once, and the ten largest hold around 2.9%. In addition, the sample was reused for a study of T cells of mothers and their children.

The sample comprised blood. The receptors come from a boy younger than 18 in good health. The conserved cysteine and the conserved F or W are not part of the CDR3 here. Each record gives: V gene, CDR3 protein.

>TRBV2
ASRRPLAGGPNGELF
>TRBV30
AWSVPQRENTGELF
>TRBV2
ASSEAMGEGETQY
>TRBV29-1
SLIPTGVGETQY
>TRBV28
ASSFPSSNEKLF
>TRBV11-2
ASSFLRSSYNSPLH
>TRBV30
AWSDGADEKLF
>TRBV5-1
ASSLQDRYEQY
>TRBV12-3/TRBV12-4
ASSFGVGGGYT
>TRBV29-1
SVFRLAYGYT
>TRBV28
ASRLAGELETQY
>TRBV20-1
SAREASYGYT
>TRBV12-5
ASGSTGTGNTEAF
>TRBV5-1
ASSGDSRSYEQY
>TRBV28
ASSSAGASGGPKEF
>TRBV12-3/TRBV12-4
ASSSPGGKNFNEQF
>TRBV12-3/TRBV12-4
ASSLRARADTQY
>TRBV5-1
ASSQTGGKAF
>TRBV15
ATSSATTLSYEQY
>TRBV6-5
ASSYEGRANEKLF
>TRBV6-5
ASSSGQFRTEAF
>TRBV7-2
ASSLARATRETQY
>TRBV6-2/TRBV6-3
ASRGLAAAEETQY
>TRBV12-3/TRBV12-4
ASSLSVMNTEAF
>TRBV7-3
ASSLRLAGGHNEQF
>TRBV4-2
ASSQGNGANVLT
>TRBV30
AWSVRLQGAANYGYT
>TRBV6-1
ASSSGQTNEKLF
>TRBV5-1
ASSWERQETQY
>TRBV19
ASRGGTHYYNEQF
>TRBV29-1
SVSSGGPFAYEQY
>TRBV27
ASQDSLLSYEQY
>TRBV13
ASSRTVGQETQY
>TRBV24-1
ATSVDYEQY
>TRBV12-3/TRBV12-4
ASRRAYNEQF
>TRBV6-1
ASTLYTEAF
>TRBV28
AGSTEAF
>TRBV24-1
ATYSQVDGYT
>TRBV9
ASSVGTGLQQY
>TRBV5-1
ASSLSGFGNQPQH
>TRBV20-1
SARSTYEQY
>TRBV7-8
ASSLVGLAGGGYTGELF
>TRBV12-3/TRBV12-4
ASSPGSGGKGTQY
>TRBV12-3/TRBV12-4
ASSPDGQGSNEKLF
>TRBV20-1
SARSGGGGTGELF
>TRBV6-2/TRBV6-3
ASRPISWEVTDTQY
>TRBV20-1
SVPIPIGGPNYNEQF
>TRBV7-8
ASSPGFPNEQF
>TRBV4-1
ASSQSRAGGNEQY
>TRBV29-1
SVVGGGRETQY
>TRBV12-3/TRBV12-4
ASGPGHLDIQY
>TRBV28
ASSLGQSVEKLF
>TRBV20-1
SASPGLGETQY
>TRBV6-1
ASSELWVIVGYEQY
>TRBV6-1
ASTHLPGQSNEKLF
>TRBV15
ATRPGGFYNEQF
>TRBV15
ATSRATLTSGGETQY
>TRBV6-6
ASSPIIYSNEAF
>TRBV9
ASSPRGSEGYGYT